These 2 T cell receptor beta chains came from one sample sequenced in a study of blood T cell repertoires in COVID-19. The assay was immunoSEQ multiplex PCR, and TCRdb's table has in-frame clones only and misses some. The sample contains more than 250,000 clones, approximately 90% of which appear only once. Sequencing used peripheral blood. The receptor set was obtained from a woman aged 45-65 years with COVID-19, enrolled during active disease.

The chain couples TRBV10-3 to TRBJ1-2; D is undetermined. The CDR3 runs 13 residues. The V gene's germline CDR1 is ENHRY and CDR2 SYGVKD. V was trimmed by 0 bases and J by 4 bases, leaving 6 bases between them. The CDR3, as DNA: TGTGCCATCAGTGAGTCGCAGGTCTATGGCTACACCTTC. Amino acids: CAISESQVYGYTF.

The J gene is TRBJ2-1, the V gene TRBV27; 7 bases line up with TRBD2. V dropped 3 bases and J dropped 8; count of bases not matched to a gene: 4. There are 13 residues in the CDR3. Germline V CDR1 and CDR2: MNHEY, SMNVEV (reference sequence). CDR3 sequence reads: CASSFWGGHEQFF. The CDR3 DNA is TGTGCCAGCAGTTTTTGGGGAGGGCATGAGCAGTTCTTC.